This TCR beta chain is from a study of OX40 agonist ivuxolimab in advanced cancers. Study results and limitations: The average count of expanded clones was higher among CD8+ T cells than among CD4+.

Notes on this clone: Antigen specificity is unknown.

Some clones are missing from TCRdb's copy, which holds only in-frame ones; the method was immunoSEQ multiplex PCR. There are 48,000 or so clones in the sample; roughly 81% occur only once, and around 7.7% lies in the top ten. The source of this sequence is an adult with an advanced solid tumor such as melanoma, head and neck, liver or kidney cancer. The starting material was CD4+ or CD8+ T cells sorted from blood, obtained in a trial of the OX40 agonist ivuxolimab.

The CDR3 here is CASSFYRGTEAFF. CDR3 in DNA: TGCGCCAGCAGCTTTTACCGTGGAACTGAAGCTTTCTTT. The chain uses TRBV5-1 and TRBJ1-1, with no clear D. Per germline, CDR1 SGHRS and CDR2 YFSETQ. The CDR3 totals 13 residues. V was clipped by 2 bases and J by 5 bases, with 10 bases between them.